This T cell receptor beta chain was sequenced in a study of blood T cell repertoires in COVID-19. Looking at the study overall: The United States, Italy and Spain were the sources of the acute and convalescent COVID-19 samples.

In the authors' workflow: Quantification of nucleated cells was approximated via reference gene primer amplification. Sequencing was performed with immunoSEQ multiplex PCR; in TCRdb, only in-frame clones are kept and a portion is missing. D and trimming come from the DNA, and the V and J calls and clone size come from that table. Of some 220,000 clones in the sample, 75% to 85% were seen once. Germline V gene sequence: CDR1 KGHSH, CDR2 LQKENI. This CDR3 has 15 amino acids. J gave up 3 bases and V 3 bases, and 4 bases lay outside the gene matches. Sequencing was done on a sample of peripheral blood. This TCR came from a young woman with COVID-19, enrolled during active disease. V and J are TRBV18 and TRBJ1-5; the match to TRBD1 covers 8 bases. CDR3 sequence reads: CASSPETGANQPQHF. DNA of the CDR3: TGTGCCAGCTCACCGGAGACAGGGGCCAATCAGCCCCAGCATTTT.